This TCR beta chain was identified in a study of blood T cell repertoires in COVID-19. On the study more broadly: T cells, B-cell-depleted T cells, or PBMCs supplied cDNA or gDNA.

Generated by immunoSEQ multiplex PCR, the TCRdb table keeps only in-frame clones and is missing some. The sample records hundreds of thousands of clones, around 85% being singletons. CDR3 size: 16 residues. The germline V and J ends were trimmed by 4 bases and 7 bases, with 23 bases remaining between them. Germline values: CDR1 DFQATT, CDR2 SNEGSKA (reference sequence). This sequence originates from a woman aged 55-70 years who had recovered from COVID-19. The rearrangement links TRBV20-1 to TRBJ2-1; perhaps TRBD2 as D (7 bases). The sample comprised PBMCs or T cells enriched from blood (not recorded which). The CDR3 sequence is CSATDPGGQEWNEQFF. The CDR3 DNA sequence: TGCAGTGCTACTGACCCCGGGGGGCAGGAATGGAATGAGCAGTTCTTC.